This T cell receptor (beta chain) is from a study of OX40 agonist ivuxolimab in advanced cancers. Across the whole study: The dose-escalation cohort had hepatocellular carcinoma, melanoma, renal cell or head and neck cancer.

Clones were read by immunoSEQ multiplex PCR, and TCRdb kept only the in-frame ones, dropping some. The repertoire has 65,000 to 80,000 clones, roughly 90% of them found once; the top ten carry around 0.5%. Of note for this clone: Its antigen is unknown.

Autoimmune disease history or systemic immunosuppression led to patients being barred. The CDR3 runs 18 residues. Trimming pared 4 bases from V and 1 base from J, leaving 21 bases between. Germline values: CDR1 MGHDK, CDR2 SYGVNS. Study findings and constraints: The study found that CD8+ T cells averaged more expanded clones than CD4+.

The genes are TRBV25-1 and TRBJ2-3; tentatively, D is TRBD2 (6 bases). The TCR sequence derives from an adult with an advanced solid tumor such as melanoma, head and neck, liver or kidney cancer. Sequences were derived from CD4+ or CD8+ T cells sorted from blood, sampled in a trial of the OX40 agonist ivuxolimab. CDR3 residues: CASSAGLSWAGRTDTQYF. CDR3 coding DNA: TGTGCCAGCAGTGCGGGCCTAAGTTGGGCGGGACGCACAGATACGCAGTATTTT. Supplemented by reference TRBV25-1 and TRBJ2-3, the full variable domain reads EADIYQTPRYLVIGTGKKITLECSQTMGHDKMYWYQQDPGMELHLIHYSYGVNSTEKGDLSSESTVSRIRTEHFPLTLESARPSHTSQYLCASSAGLSWAGRTDTQYFGPGTRLTVL.